What follows are 10 T cell receptor beta chains derived from one specimen sequenced in a study of cytomegalovirus exposure and HLA in healthy donors. The PCR employed 60 Vbeta primers together with 13 Jbeta primers. Produced via immunoSEQ multiplex PCR; TCRdb's table is partial and in-frame only. In the table there are around 110,000 clones, approximately 70% of which are singletons. Material: PBMCs. These receptors were obtained from a woman between 40 and 55 years old in good health and CMV-seropositive.

This chain joins TRBV2 and TRBJ2-1; 10 bases are a match to TRBD1. The CDR3 totals 13 residues. Germline V gives CDR1 SNHLY, CDR2 FYNNEI. J was trimmed by 6 bases and V by 11 bases; bases with no gene match: 7. The CDR3 sequence: CAGQGEIGNEQFF. CDR3 nucleotide sequence: TGTGCCGGACAGGGGGAAATCGGCAATGAGCAGTTCTTC.

The rearrangement links TRBV6-5 to TRBJ2-1, with D uncertain. V was pared by 5 bases and J by 5 bases, with 16 bases between. This CDR3 has 15 residues. Germline lookup yields CDR1 MNHEY and CDR2 SVGAGI. In nucleotides, the CDR3 is TGTGCCAGCAGTATACACTACTCATTGAACAATGAGCAGTTCTTC. It yields the protein CASSIHYSLNNEQFF.

V usage is TRBV19 and J usage is TRBJ1-1, with 9 bases identical to TRBD1. From germline, CDR1 is LNHDA and CDR2 SQIVND (reference sequence). V lost 5 bases and J lost 5; bases outside the gene matches: 9. The CDR3 covers 15 residues. The CDR3 loop is CASSLLQGAQTEAFF. The DNA of the CDR3 is TGTGCCAGTAGTTTACTACAGGGGGCGCAGACTGAAGCTTTCTTT.

This sequence joins TRBV9 and TRBJ2-2, with TRBD2 identical over 8 bases. The germline V gene encodes CDR1 SGDLS and CDR2 YYNGEE. V shed 2 bases and J 1 base; nucleotides not matched to a gene: 4. There are 16 residues in the CDR3. In DNA, the CDR3 is TGTGCCAGCAGCGTCTCGAGCGGGGGGAACACCGGGGAGCTGTTTTTT. This gives the protein CASSVSSGGNTGELFF.

The rearrangement links TRBV4-3 to TRBJ2-7; 10 nucleotides line up with TRBD1. The CDR3 spans 17 residues. The germline V gene has CDR1 LGHNA and CDR2 YSLEER. The junction had 6 bases not matched to a gene; V was cut back by 0 bases and J by 1 base. For the CDR3, the DNA is TGCGCCAGCAGCCAAGATTGGATGGGACAGGGGTCCTACGAGCAGTACTTC. Residues: CASSQDWMGQGSYEQYF.

This rearrangement joins TRBV28 to TRBJ2-1; 14 bases map to TRBD2. J lost 12 bases, V lost 8 bases, and 6 bases had no gene match. The CDR3 is 13 amino acids. The germline V gene has CDR1 MDHEN and CDR2 SYDVKM. CDR3 protein: CASGTSGGVGQFF. The CDR3 DNA reads TGTGCCAGCGGGACTAGCGGGGGCGTTGGGCAGTTCTTC.

The chain carries TRBV7-2 and TRBJ2-7, with a possible D match to TRBD1 (6 bases). The ends were cut back, 1 base at V and 4 bases at J, with 8 bases in the middle. The CDR3 extends over 13 amino acids. Germline assignment: CDR1 SGHTA and CDR2 FQGNSA. The CDR3 spells CASSLGTEYEQYF. CDR3 in DNA: TGTGCCAGCAGCTTAGGGACAGAATACGAGCAGTACTTC. The variable domain in full, completed from reference TRBV7-2 and TRBJ2-7, reads GAGVSQSPSNKVTEKGKDVELRCDPISGHTALYWYRQSLGQGLEFLIYFQGNSAPDKSGLPSDRFSAERTGGSVSTLTIQRTQQEDSAVYLCASSLGTEYEQYFGPGTRLTVT.

This clone came up a few times. The sample has other DNA sequences that encode this CDR3 too. This sequence joins TRBV7-8 and TRBJ2-7, with 13 bases that match TRBD2. CDR1 SGHVS and CDR2 FQNEAQ come from the germline V gene. Trimming cost V 1 base and J 0 bases; bases outside gene matches: 0. The CDR3 is 16 residues long. CDR3 region: CASSLGTSGSSYEQYF. The CDR3 bases are TGTGCCAGCAGCTTAGGGACTAGCGGGAGCTCCTACGAGCAGTACTTC.

This clone was recorded a few times. The chain combines TRBV9 with TRBJ2-5; 8 bases line up with TRBD1. This CDR3 spans 14 amino acids. CDR1 is SGDLS and CDR2 is YYNGEE in the germline V gene. V trimming: 0 bases; J trimming: 3 bases; junction bases outside the gene matches: 1. DNA for the CDR3: TGTGCCAGCAGCGTAGAGGACAGGGAAGAGACCCAGTACTTC. This encodes CASSVEDREETQYF.

The gene calls are TRBV7-3 and TRBJ2-1; 9 bases line up with TRBD2. CDR3 size: 16 residues. Germline trimming cut 5 bases from V and 4 bases from J; bases unmatched to any gene: 9. Germline-derived CDR1 and CDR2 are SGHTA and FQGTGA. CDR3 region: CASSRPGLAHYNEQFF. The CDR3, as DNA: TGTGCCAGCAGCCGGCCCGGACTAGCGCATTACAATGAGCAGTTCTTC.